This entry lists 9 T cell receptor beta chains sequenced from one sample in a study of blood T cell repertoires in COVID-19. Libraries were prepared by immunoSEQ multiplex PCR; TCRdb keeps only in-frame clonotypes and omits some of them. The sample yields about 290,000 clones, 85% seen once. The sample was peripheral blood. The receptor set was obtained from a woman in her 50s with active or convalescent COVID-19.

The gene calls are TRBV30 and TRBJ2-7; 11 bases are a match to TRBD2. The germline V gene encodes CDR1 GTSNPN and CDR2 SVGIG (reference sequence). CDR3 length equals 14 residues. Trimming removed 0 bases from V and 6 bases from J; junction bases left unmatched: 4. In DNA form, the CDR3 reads TGTGCCTGGAGTGTGCAACTAGCGGGGGCCGAGCAGTACTTC. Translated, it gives CAWSVQLAGAEQYF.

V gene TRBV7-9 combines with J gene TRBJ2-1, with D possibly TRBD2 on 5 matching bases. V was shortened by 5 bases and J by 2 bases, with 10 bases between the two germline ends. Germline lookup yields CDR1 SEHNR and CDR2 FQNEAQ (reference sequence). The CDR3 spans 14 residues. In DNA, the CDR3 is TGTGCCAGCAGCCTGGACTTGGCCTACAATGAGCAGTTCTTC. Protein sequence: CASSLDLAYNEQFF.

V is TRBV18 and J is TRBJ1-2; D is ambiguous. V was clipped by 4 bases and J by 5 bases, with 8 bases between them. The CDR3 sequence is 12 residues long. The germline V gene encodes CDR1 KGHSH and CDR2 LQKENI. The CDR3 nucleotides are TGTGCCAGCTCACGCGACATATATGGCTACACCTTC. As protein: CASSRDIYGYTF.

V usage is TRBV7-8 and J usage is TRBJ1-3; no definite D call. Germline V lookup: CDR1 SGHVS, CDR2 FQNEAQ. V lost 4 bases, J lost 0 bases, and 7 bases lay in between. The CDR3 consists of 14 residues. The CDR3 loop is CASSSTLSGNTIYF. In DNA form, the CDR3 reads TGTGCCAGCAGCTCGACACTCTCTGGAAACACCATATATTTT.

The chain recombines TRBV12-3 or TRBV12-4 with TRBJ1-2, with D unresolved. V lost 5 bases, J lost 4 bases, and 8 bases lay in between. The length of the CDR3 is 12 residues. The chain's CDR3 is CASSHGRYGYTF. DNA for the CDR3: TGTGCCAGCAGTCACGGTCGCTATGGCTACACCTTC.

This CDR3 is CASSLSAGQETQYF. As DNA, the CDR3 is TGCGCCAGCAGCTTGTCGGCAGGGCAAGAGACCCAGTACTTC. This chain joins TRBV5-1 and TRBJ2-5; the D gene is possibly TRBD1 (5 bases). V lost 1 base to trimming and J lost 2 bases, with 9 bases between them. Germline V gene sequence: CDR1 SGHRS, CDR2 YFSETQ. The CDR3 is 14 residues long.

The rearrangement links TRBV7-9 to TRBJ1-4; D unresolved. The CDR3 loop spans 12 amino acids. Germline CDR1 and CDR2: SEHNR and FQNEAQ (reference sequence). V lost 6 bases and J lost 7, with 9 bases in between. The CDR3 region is CASRPLTEKLFF. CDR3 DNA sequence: TGTGCCAGCAGACCCCTAACTGAAAAACTGTTTTTT.

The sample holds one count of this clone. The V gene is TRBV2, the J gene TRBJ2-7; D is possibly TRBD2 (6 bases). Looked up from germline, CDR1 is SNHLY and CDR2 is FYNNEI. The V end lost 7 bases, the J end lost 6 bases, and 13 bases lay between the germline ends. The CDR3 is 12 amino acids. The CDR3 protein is CASTKTGGEQYF. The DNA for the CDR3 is TGTGCCAGCACCAAGACCGGGGGCGAGCAGTACTTC.

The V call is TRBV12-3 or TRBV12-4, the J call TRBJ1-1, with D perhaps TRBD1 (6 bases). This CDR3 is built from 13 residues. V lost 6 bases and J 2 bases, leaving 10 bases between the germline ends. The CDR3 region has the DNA TGTGCCAGCAGGGAGGACAGCAACACTGAAGCTTTCTTT. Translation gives CASREDSNTEAFF.